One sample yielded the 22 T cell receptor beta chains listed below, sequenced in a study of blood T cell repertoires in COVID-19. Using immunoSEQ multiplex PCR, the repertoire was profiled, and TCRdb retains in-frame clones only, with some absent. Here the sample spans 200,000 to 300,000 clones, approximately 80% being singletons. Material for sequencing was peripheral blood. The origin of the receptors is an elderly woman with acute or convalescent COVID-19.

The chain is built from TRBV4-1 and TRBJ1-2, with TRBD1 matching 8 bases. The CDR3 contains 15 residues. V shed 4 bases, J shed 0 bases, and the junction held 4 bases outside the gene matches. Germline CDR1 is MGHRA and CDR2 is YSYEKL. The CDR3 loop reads CASSPEQGANYGYTF. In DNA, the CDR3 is TGCGCCAGCAGCCCAGAACAGGGGGCTAACTATGGCTACACCTTC.

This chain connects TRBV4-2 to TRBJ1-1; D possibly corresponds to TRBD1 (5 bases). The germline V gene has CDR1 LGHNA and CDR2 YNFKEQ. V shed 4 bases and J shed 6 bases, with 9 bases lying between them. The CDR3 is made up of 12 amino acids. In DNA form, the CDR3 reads TGTGCCAGCAGCCGTGGGACTTCTGAAGCTTTCTTT. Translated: CASSRGTSEAFF.

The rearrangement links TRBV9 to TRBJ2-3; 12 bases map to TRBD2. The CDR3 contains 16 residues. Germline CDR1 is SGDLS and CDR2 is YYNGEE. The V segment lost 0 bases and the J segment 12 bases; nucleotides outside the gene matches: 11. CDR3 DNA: TGTGCCAGCAGCGTAGTAACTAGCGGGAGGATGGCTACACAGTATTTT. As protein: CASSVVTSGRMATQYF.

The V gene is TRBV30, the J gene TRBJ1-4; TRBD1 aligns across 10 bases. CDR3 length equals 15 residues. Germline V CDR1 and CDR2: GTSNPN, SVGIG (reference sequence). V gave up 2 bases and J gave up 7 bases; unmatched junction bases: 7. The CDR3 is CAWSIRQGAVEKLFF. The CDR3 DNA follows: TGTGCCTGGAGTATCCGACAGGGGGCGGTTGAAAAACTGTTTTTT.

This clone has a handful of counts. CDR3 protein: CASSSSTGPGGGEQYF. As DNA, the CDR3 is TGTGCCAGCAGCTCCTCGACAGGACCGGGAGGGGGCGAGCAGTACTTC. J is TRBJ2-7 and V is TRBV7-8; 8 nucleotides match TRBD2. This CDR3 comprises 16 residues. Unmatched junction bases numbered 14, after V lost 4 bases and J lost 6 bases. Looked up from germline, CDR1 is SGHVS and CDR2 is FQNEAQ.

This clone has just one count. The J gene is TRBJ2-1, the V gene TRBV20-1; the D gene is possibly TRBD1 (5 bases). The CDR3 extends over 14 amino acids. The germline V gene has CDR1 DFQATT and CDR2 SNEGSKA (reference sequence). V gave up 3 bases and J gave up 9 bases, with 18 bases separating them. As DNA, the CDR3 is TGCAGTGCTAGTAGGGGTTTCGGGTTCACTGAGCAGTTCTTC. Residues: CSASRGFGFTEQFF.

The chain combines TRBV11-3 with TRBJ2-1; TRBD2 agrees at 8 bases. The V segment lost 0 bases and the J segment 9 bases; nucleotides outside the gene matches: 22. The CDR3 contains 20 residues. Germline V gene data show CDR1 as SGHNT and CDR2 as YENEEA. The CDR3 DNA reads TGTGCCAGCAGCTTAGAAATGAGTGGGGCGGGAGGTCCCAAATCCGGTGAGCAGTTCTTC. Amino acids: CASSLEMSGAGGPKSGEQFF.

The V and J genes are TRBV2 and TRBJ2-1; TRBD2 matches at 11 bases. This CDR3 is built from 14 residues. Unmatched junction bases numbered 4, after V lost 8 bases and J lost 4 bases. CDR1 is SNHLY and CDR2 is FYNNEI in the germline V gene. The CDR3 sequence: CASLTSGVYNEQFF. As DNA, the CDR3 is TGTGCCAGCCTGACTAGCGGGGTTTACAATGAGCAGTTCTTC. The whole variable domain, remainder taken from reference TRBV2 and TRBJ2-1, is EPEVTQTPSHQVTQMGQEVILRCVPISNHLYFYWYRQILGQKVEFLVSFYNNEISEKSEIFDDQFSVERPDGSNFTLKIRSTKLEDSAMYFCASLTSGVYNEQFFGPGTRLTVL.

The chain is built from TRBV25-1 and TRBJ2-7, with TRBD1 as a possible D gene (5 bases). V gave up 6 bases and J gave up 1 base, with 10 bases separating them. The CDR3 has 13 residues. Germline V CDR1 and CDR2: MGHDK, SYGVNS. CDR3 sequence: CASRGAASYEQYF. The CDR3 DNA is TGTGCCAGCAGAGGGGCAGCATCCTACGAGCAGTACTTC.

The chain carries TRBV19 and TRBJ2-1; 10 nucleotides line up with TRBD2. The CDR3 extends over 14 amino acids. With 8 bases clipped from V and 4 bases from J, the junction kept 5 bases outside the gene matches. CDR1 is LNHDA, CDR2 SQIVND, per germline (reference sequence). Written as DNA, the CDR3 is TGTGCCAGTTCCAATAGCGGGAGGTACAATGAGCAGTTCTTC. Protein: CASSNSGRYNEQFF.

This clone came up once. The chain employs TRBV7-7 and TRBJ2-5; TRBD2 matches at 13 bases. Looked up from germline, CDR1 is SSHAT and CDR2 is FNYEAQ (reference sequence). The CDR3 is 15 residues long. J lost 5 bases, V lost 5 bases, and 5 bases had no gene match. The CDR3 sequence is CASSQLAGGQETQYF. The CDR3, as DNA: TGTGCCAGCAGCCAACTAGCGGGGGGGCAGGAGACCCAGTACTTC.

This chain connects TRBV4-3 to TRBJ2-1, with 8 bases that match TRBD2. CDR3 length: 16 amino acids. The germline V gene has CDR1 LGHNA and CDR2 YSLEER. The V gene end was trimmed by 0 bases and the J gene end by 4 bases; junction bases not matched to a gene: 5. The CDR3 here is CASSQDAGGQYNEQFF. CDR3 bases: TGCGCCAGCAGCCAAGATGCGGGAGGCCAATACAATGAGCAGTTCTTC.

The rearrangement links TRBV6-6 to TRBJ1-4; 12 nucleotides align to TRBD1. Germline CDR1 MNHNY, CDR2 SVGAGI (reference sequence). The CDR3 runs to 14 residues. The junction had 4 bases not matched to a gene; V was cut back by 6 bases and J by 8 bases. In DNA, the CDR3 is TGTGCCAGCAGGCCCGGGACAGGGGGCGAAAAACTGTTTTTT. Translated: CASRPGTGGEKLFF.

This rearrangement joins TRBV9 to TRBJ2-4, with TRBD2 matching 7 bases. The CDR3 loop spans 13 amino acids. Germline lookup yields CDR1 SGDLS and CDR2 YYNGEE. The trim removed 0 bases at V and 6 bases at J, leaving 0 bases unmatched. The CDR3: CASSVAGGNIQYF. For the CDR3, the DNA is TGTGCCAGCAGCGTAGCGGGGGGAAACATTCAGTACTTC.

The CDR3 region is CASSRVLGTSGAYGYTF. CDR3 nucleotides: TGTGCCAGCAGTCGAGTCCTCGGGACATCAGGGGCCTATGGCTACACCTTC. The chain recombines TRBV6-6 with TRBJ1-2; D is perhaps TRBD1 (6 bases). The germline gives CDR1 MNHNY, CDR2 SVGAGI (reference sequence). This CDR3 region has 17 residues. Deletions cut 5 bases from V and 4 bases from J, with 23 bases between.

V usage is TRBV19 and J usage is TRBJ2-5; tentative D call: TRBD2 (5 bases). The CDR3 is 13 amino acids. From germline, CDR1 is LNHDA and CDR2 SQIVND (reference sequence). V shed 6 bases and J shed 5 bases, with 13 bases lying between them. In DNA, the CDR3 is TGTGCCAGTAGCAAACTAGTCCTCGAGACCCAGTACTTC. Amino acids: CASSKLVLETQYF.

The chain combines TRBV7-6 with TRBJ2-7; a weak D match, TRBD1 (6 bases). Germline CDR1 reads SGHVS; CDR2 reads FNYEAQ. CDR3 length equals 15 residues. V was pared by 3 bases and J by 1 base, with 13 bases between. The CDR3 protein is CASSFYPQGSYEQYF. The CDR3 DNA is TGTGCCAGCAGCTTCTACCCTCAGGGGTCCTACGAGCAGTACTTC.

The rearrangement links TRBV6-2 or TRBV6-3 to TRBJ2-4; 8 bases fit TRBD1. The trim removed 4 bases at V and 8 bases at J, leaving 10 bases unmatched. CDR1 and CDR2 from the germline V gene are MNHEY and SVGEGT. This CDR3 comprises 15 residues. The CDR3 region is CASSSTDRAKDIQYF. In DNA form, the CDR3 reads TGTGCCAGCAGTTCCACGGACAGGGCGAAAGACATTCAGTACTTC.

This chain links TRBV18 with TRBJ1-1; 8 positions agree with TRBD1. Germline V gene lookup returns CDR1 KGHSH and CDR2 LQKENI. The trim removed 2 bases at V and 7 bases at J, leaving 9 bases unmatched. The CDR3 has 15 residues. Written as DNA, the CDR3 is TGTGCCAGCTCACCAATCGCCGGGACAGGACATGAAGCTTTCTTT. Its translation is CASSPIAGTGHEAFF.

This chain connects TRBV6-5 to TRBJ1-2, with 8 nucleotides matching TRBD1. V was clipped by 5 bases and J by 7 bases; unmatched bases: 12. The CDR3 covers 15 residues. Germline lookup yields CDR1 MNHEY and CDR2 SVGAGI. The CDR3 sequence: CASSPDRGVLGGYTF. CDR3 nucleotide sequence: TGTGCCAGCAGTCCCGACAGGGGTGTACTCGGTGGCTACACCTTC.

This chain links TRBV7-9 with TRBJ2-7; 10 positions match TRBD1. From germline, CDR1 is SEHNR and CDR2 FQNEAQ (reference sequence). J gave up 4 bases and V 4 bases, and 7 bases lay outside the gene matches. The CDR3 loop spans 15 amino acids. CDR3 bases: TGTGCCAGCAGCTCACAGACAGGGGGCTTGTACGAGCAGTACTTC. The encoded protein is CASSSQTGGLYEQYF.

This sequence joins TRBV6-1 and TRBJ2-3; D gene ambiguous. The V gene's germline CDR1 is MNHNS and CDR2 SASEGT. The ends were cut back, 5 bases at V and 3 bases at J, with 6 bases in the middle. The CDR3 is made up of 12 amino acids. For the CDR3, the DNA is TGTGCCAGCAGTTCAACTACAGATACGCAGTATTTT. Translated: CASSSTTDTQYF.